This T cell receptor (beta chain) was sequenced for a study of identical twins. The CDR3 is 15 residues long. Germline V gene lookup returns CDR1 SGHRS and CDR2 YFSETQ. The trim removed 3 bases at V and 7 bases at J, leaving 8 bases unmatched. Comments on this clonotype: Its specificity is not known.

A single record per CDR3 protein comes from TCRdb applying MiXCR to the 5' RACE reads. In the table there are approximately 240,000 distinct CDR3 sequences, over 11% of which are singletons. Notes on the study in general: Abundant beta clonotypes from cord blood had fewer insertions, unlike memory repertoires, which showed none. Analyses based on zero insertions could be partly confounded by invariant MAIT and iNKT cells.

This receptor was obtained from a woman between 18 and 30 years old in good health. The specimen was memory (CD45RO+) T cells sorted from blood. V usage is TRBV5-1 and J usage is TRBJ2-2; 8 bases agree with TRBD1. CDR3 in DNA: TGCGCCAGCAGCTCAACCGCAGGGGGCGTCGGGGAGCTGTTTTTT. It translates to CASSSTAGGVGELFF.